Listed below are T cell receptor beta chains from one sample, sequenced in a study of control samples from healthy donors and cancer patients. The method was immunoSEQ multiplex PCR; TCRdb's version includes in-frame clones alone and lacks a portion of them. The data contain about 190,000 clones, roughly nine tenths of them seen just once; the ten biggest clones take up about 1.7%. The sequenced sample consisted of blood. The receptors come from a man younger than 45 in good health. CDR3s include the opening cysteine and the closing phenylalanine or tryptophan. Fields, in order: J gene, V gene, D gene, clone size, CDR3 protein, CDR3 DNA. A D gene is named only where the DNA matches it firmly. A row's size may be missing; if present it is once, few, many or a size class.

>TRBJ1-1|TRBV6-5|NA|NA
CASSNRGGRNTEAFF
TGTGCCAGCAGTAATCGAGGGGGAAGGAACACTGAAGCTTTCTTT
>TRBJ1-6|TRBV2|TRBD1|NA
CASRGQGGRNSPLHF
TGTGCCAGCAGAGGGCAGGGGGGCCGCAATTCACCCCTCCACTTT
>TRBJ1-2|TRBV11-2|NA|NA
CASSLDRQAGYGYTF
TGTGCCAGCAGCTTAGATAGACAGGCGGGCTATGGCTACACCTTC
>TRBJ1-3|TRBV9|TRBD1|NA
CASSVDTSGGISGNTIYF
TGTGCCAGCAGCGTAGATACGTCAGGGGGCATCTCTGGAAACACCATATATTTT
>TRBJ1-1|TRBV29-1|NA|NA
CSVEAEQRNTEAFF
TGCAGCGTTGAAGCGGAACAGCGGAACACTGAAGCTTTCTTT
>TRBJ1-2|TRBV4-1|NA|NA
CASSPFWDNRYTF
TGCGCCAGCAGCCCCTTCTGGGACAATCGCTACACCTTC
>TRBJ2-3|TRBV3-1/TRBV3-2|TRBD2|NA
CASSQDRRAGVDTQYF
TGTGCCAGCAGCCAAGATCGGCGAGCGGGGGTAGATACGCAGTATTTT
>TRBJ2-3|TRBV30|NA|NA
CAWSVLSVSTDTQYF
TGTGCCTGGAGTGTACTATCAGTGAGCACAGATACGCAGTATTTT
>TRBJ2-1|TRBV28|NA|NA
CASSPDGSNEQFF
TGTGCCAGCAGTCCTGACGGATCCAATGAGCAGTTCTTC
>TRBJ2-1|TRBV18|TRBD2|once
CASSRDMGGDEQFF
TGTGCCAGCTCACGAGACATGGGGGGGGATGAGCAGTTCTTC
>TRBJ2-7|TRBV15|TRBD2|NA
CATSRRAGPLHEQYF
TGTGCCACCAGCAGAAGAGCGGGACCCCTCCACGAGCAGTACTTC
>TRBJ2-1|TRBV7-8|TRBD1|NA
CASSLATGTYNEQFF
TGTGCCAGCAGCTTAGCGACAGGGACATACAATGAGCAGTTCTTC
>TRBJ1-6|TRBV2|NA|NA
CASSSPDQPLHF
TGTGCCAGCAGTTCCCCAGACCAGCCCCTCCACTTT
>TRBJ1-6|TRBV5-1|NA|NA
CASRSGGGNSPLHF
TGCGCCAGCAGGTCTGGGGGAGGCAATTCACCCCTCCACTTT
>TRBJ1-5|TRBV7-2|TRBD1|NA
CASSMDRVSNQPQHF
TGTGCCAGCAGCATGGACAGGGTCAGCAATCAGCCCCAGCATTTT
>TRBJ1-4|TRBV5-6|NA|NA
CASSPHRGATNEKLFF
TGTGCCAGCAGCCCCCATCGGGGAGCAACTAATGAAAAACTGTTTTTT
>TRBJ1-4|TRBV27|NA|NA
CASSLVSTNEKLFF
TGTGCCAGCAGTTTAGTCTCAACTAATGAAAAACTGTTTTTT
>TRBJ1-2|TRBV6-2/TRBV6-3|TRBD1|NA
CASNPGRQGNYGYTF
TGTGCCAGCAACCCGGGGCGACAGGGAAACTATGGCTACACCTTC
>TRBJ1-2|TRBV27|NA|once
CASSRGALANYGYTF
TGTGCCAGCAGTCGCGGGGCCCTAGCTAACTATGGCTACACCTTC
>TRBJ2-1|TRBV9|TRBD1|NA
CASSVTGDGSNEQFF
TGTGCCAGCAGCGTTACAGGGGATGGTAGCAATGAGCAGTTCTTC
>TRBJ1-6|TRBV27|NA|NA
CASSWTPQETSYNSPLHF
TGTGCCAGCAGTTGGACCCCACAGGAAACCTCCTATAATTCACCCCTCCACTTT
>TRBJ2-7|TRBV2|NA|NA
CASIYRDFERGQYF
TGTGCCAGCATCTACCGGGATTTCGAGAGGGGGCAGTACTTC
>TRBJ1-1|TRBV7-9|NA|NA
CASSPPATEAFF
TGTGCCAGCAGTCCTCCGGCCACTGAAGCTTTCTTT
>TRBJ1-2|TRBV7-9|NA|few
CASSLDDYGYTF
TGTGCCAGCAGCTTAGACGACTATGGCTACACCTTC
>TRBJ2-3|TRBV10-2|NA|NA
CASSEFVGGVDTQYF
TGCGCCAGCAGTGAGTTTGTTGGGGGAGTTGACACGCAGTATTTT
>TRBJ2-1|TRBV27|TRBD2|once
CASGRTSGGPSSYNEQFF
TGTGCCAGCGGCAGGACTAGCGGGGGGCCGAGCTCCTACAATGAGCAGTTCTTC
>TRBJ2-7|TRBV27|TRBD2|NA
CASSSLAGASSYEQYF
TGTGCCAGCAGCTCCTTAGCGGGGGCCAGCTCCTACGAGCAGTACTTC
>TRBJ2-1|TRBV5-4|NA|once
CASSPRGSSYNEQFF
TGTGCCAGCAGCCCCCGGGGTAGCTCCTACAATGAGCAGTTCTTC
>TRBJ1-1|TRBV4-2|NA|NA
CASSLPRRYTEAFF
TGTGCCAGCAGCCTCCCCAGAAGGTACACTGAAGCTTTCTTT
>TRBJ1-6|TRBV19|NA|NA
CASSIIGLNSPLHF
TGTGCCAGTAGTATTATAGGGTTGAATTCACCCCTCCACTTT
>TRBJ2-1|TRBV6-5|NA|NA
CASSHQPSSYNEQFF
TGTGCCAGCAGCCACCAACCTAGCTCCTACAATGAGCAGTTCTTC